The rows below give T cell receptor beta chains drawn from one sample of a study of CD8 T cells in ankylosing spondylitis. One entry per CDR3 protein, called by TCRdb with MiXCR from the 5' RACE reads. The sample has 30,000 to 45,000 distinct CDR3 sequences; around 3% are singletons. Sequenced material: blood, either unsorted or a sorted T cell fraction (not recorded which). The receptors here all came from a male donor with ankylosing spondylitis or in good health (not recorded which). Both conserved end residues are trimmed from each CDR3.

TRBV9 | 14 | ASSLSDRGYTDTQY
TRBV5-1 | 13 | ASSLETRGTDTQY
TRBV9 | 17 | ASSVGGSSGRARLNTQY
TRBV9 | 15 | ASSVALGASGNGEQF
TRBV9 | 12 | ASSVGQGNSPLH
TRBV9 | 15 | ASSVAAEVGSTDTQY
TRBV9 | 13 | ASSVTGQALGTQY
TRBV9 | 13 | ASSVDGQENSPLH
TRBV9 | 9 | ASSVEDEQF
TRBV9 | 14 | ASSVGDLAAQETQY
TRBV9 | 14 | ASSVGPGTSTDTQY